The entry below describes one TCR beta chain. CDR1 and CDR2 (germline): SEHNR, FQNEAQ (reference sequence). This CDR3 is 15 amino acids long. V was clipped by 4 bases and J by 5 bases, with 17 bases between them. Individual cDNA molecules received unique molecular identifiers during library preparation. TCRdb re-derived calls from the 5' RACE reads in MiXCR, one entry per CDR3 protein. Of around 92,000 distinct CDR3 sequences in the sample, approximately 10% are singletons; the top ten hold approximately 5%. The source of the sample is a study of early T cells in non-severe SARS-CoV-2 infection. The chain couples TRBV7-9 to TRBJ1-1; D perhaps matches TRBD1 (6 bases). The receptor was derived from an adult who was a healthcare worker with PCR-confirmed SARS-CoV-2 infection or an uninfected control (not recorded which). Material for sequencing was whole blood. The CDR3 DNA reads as TGTGCCAGCAGCTCCGTCGGAGGGAGGGGGACTGAAGCTTTCTTT. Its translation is CASSSVGGRGTEAFF.